This TCR beta chain was retrieved from a study of PD-1 blockade in mismatch repair-deficient tumors. Study in general: All were previously treated, progressing patients with 11 to 13 mismatch repair-deficient cancer types.

The table came from immunoSEQ multiplex PCR; TCRdb's copy has only in-frame clones and leaves some out. The repertoire consists of about 68,000 clones, with around 80% occurring once and the leading ten covering over 4.5%. PCR or immunohistochemistry showed mismatch repair deficiency in every enrolled patient. A few pembrolizumab responders had their TCRs sequenced. Trimming left V 3 bases short and J 7 bases short, with 9 bases between. The CDR3 extends over 11 amino acids. CDR1 DFQATT and CDR2 SNEGSKA come from the germline V gene (reference sequence). The source is an adult with mismatch repair-deficient cancer. V usage is TRBV20-1 and J usage is TRBJ1-2, with D possibly matching TRBD1 (5 bases). Sequencing used peripheral blood, obtained 2 weeks after starting pembrolizumab. In DNA form, the CDR3 reads TGCAGTGCTAGTGGGGCCGCTGGCTACACCTTC. Amino acids: CSASGAAGYTF.